The text below deals with one T cell receptor (beta chain). It has no known antigen specificity. Per-base qualities were not stored, and no clone one base away is much larger. The CDR3 numbers 15 residues from cysteine through phenylalanine. The CDR3 DNA has 45 bases and is translated from base 1. CDR1 and CDR2 are read off the germline V gene as LGHNA and YNFKEQ. V and J lose 1 base and 4 bases, and a span of 13 bases separates them. This record comes from a study of T-cell memory formation after mild COVID-19 (dated by TCRdb to the early 2020s). In terms of the full investigation: TCR sequence clusters from the two donors were largely donor specific. In a couple of donors, T-cell clones that expanded and contracted after mild COVID-19 were followed by sequencing TCRalpha and TCRbeta repertoires longitudinally. Two young, previously healthy adult volunteers, one female and one male, were included in the cohort. General study outcomes and caveats: Contracting CD4+ clones were located mainly in the CM and EM memory subsets, whereas CD8+ clones were found to be enriched in EMRA. The study covered only a couple of mild cases, and larger cohorts including severe cases with pre-infection samples were considered necessary. The second-wave clones that peaked on day 37 were not confirmed to be SARS-CoV-2 specific. Some responding clones were detected in pre-infection memory, which suggested that pre-existing cross-reactive memory T cells had joined the SARS-CoV-2 response. Balanced CD4/CD8 phenotypes were observed for clones contracting from day 15 to 85, whereas a bias towards CD4+ was observed for a second wave of clones expanding from day 15 to 37.

PBMCs were isolated by Ficoll-Paque density gradient centrifugation. The sequencer listed for this sample is Illumina NovaSeq 6000. cDNA libraries for TCRalpha and TCRbeta were prepared by 5'RACE using constant-segment primers, with sample barcodes and unique molecular identifiers added. Trizol reagent was used to extract RNA from every sample. The libraries were amplified in two PCR steps, and the second step added a second sample barcode and Illumina TruSeq adapters. Sequencing of libraries was performed on an Illumina NovaSeq with 2 x 150 bp paired-end reads. Turning to the authors' computational methods: Reads were demultiplexed and collapsed into UMI-guided consensus sequences with migec v1.2.7. With mixcr v2.1.11, UMI consensuses were aligned to TRA and TRB V and J templates and assembled into clonotypes. Clonotypes were classified as expanded or contracted when called significant by both edgeR and NoisET, with noise models trained on biological replicates. For edgeR calls, the cutoffs were a false discovery rate-adjusted p below 0.01 and a log2 fold-change threshold of 1. As an exploratory analysis of dynamics, max-normalized trajectories of the 1000 most abundant clonotypes were examined by PCA with hierarchical clustering. Separately sequenced CD4+ and CD8+ repertoires were used to assign the CD4 or CD8 phenotype of responding clones. TCRdb reprocessed the public reads (quality trimming at Q25 with fastp, clone calling with MiXCR) and kept in-frame beta chains. Duplicate CDR3 protein sequences are folded into a single record with the most common DNA and genes. The V and J calls and clone size are TCRdb's, not the authors'. This sample comprises about 400,000 distinct CDR3 sequences, 15% to 20% of them detected only once. The ten largest clones represent approximately 21% of the sample.

The rearranged chain carries TRBV4-2 and TRBJ1-2; a tentative D call is TRBD1 (6 bases match). The sequence was collected from a man aged 18-30 years who had mild COVID-19 (a few samples of this study predate the infection). The sample titles of this study are shuffled in the database, so cell type and time point are left out; the donor was told from shared clones. Sequencing used PBMCs or a T cell subset sorted from them (not recorded which). In nucleotides, the sequence is TGTGCCAGCAGCCAAGGGACAGAGAGTATCTATGGCTACACCTTC. This yields the protein CASSQGTESIYGYTF.